These T cell receptor beta chains were read from a single sample in a study of cytomegalovirus exposure and HLA in healthy donors. Sequencing used immunoSEQ multiplex PCR; TCRdb keeps in-frame clones, though not all of them. The sample includes 110,000 to 150,000 clones, around 80% of them seen just once. The sample consisted of PBMCs. The receptors shown here come from a male donor in good health and CMV-seropositive. Both conserved end residues are trimmed from each CDR3. D genes are given only for firm matches.

J gene	V gene	D gene	CDR3 protein
TRBJ1-1	TRBV25-1	.	ASGGGLTEAF
TRBJ2-2	TRBV14	.	ASSQDLTGELF
TRBJ1-6	TRBV6-1	TRBD1	ASRWTGNNSPLH
TRBJ2-2	TRBV10-3	TRBD2	AILDSGLAGATGELF
TRBJ2-7	TRBV28	.	ASSPNYSLLAYEQY
TRBJ2-5	TRBV12-5	TRBD1	ASGLAGTGKRGETQY
TRBJ2-5	TRBV7-2	.	ASSLRLTADQETQY
TRBJ2-5	TRBV5-1	.	ASSLAVSETQY
TRBJ2-2	TRBV5-1	TRBD1	ASRIQGAYGELF
TRBJ2-7	TRBV19	TRBD2	ASSRLAGVYEQY
TRBJ1-5	TRBV25-1	TRBD1	ASSATGGQPQH
TRBJ2-7	TRBV19	TRBD1	ATRQGAYEQY
TRBJ2-7	TRBV11-2	.	ASSQRVRLTSSYEQY
TRBJ1-3	TRBV7-8	TRBD1	ASSLTRTGAGNTIY
TRBJ2-2	TRBV6-4	TRBD2	ASSKASGDTGELF
TRBJ1-1	TRBV2	.	ASSGDIVAF
TRBJ1-3	TRBV7-9	.	ASSLEGDPKGNTIY
TRBJ2-1	TRBV7-9	TRBD1	ASSLGQGELNEQF
TRBJ1-1	TRBV18	TRBD1	ASSPPGQYMNTEAF
TRBJ2-7	TRBV5-1	TRBD1	ASSWDSSYEQY
TRBJ1-4	TRBV10-3	.	AISEGSTNEKLF
TRBJ2-5	TRBV5-1	TRBD2	ASSLGTSGAPFPYETQY
TRBJ1-6	TRBV5-1	.	ASSLGQYNSPLH
TRBJ1-5	TRBV6-5	TRBD1	ASSSGQGARNQPQH